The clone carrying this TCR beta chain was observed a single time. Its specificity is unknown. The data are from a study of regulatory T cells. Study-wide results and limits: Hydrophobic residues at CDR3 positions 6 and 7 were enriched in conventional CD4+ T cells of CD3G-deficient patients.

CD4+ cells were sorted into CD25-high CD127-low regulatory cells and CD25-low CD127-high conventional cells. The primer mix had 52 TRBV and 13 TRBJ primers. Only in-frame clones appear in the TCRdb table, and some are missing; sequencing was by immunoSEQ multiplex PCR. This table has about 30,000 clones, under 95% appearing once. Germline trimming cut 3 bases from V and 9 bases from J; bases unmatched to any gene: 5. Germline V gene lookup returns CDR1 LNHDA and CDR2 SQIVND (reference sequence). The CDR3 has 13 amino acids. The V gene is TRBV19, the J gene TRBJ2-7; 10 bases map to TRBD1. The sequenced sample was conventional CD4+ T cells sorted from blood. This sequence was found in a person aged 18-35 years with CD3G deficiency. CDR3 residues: CASSIRDRGVQYF. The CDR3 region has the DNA TGTGCCAGTAGTATCCGGGACAGGGGTGTGCAGTACTTC.